This is a list of T cell receptor beta chains from one sample in a study of CD8 T cells in Susac syndrome. From the immunoSEQ multiplex PCR reads, TCRdb called clonotypes with MiXCR, one entry per CDR3 protein. The table shows some 450,000 distinct CDR3 sequences, with approximately 89% occurring only once. Sequencing used CD8+ T cells from PBMCs. Receptor source: a human donor with multiple sclerosis. Each CDR3 is given with its conserved first and last residue. Each record gives: V gene, clone size, D gene, J gene, CDR3 DNA, CDR3 protein. A D gene is named only where the DNA matches it firmly. Clone size is shown for a subset of rows, as once, few, many or a class of expanded clone.

v_call: TRBV5-1; clone_size: -; d_call: -; j_call: TRBJ2-5; cdr3_nt: TGCGCCAGCAGCTTGGCCTTAGCTGAGACCCAAGAGACCCAGTACTTC; cdr3_aa: CASSLALAETQETQYF
v_call: TRBV29-1; clone_size: -; d_call: TRBD2; j_call: TRBJ2-7; cdr3_nt: TGCAGCGTTGAACGCCCGCTAGCGGACAACTCCTACGAGCAGTACTTC; cdr3_aa: CSVERPLADNSYEQYF
v_call: TRBV5-5; clone_size: -; d_call: -; j_call: TRBJ1-2; cdr3_nt: TGTGCCAGCAGCTTGGTAGGAGCGGGACCAGGGCACTATGGCTACACCTTC; cdr3_aa: CASSLVGAGPGHYGYTF
v_call: TRBV7-9; clone_size: -; d_call: -; j_call: TRBJ1-2; cdr3_nt: TGTGCCAGCAGCTTAGGAGGGATGGATGGCTACACCTTC; cdr3_aa: CASSLGGMDGYTF
v_call: TRBV30; clone_size: -; d_call: -; j_call: TRBJ2-7; cdr3_nt: TGTGCCTGGGGGGAGAGCTCCTACGAGCAGTACTTC; cdr3_aa: CAWGESSYEQYF
v_call: TRBV5-4; clone_size: -; d_call: TRBD2; j_call: TRBJ2-7; cdr3_nt: TGTGCCAGCAGCTTGCTAGCGGTAGATCCCTACGAGCAGTACTTC; cdr3_aa: CASSLLAVDPYEQYF
v_call: TRBV28; clone_size: -; d_call: -; j_call: TRBJ2-1; cdr3_nt: TGTGCCAGCAGTTTACCCCTCCGGCTGATCGGGCGGAACAATGAGCAGTTCTTC; cdr3_aa: CASSLPLRLIGRNNEQFF
v_call: TRBV29-1; clone_size: -; d_call: -; j_call: TRBJ2-7; cdr3_nt: TGCAGCGTTGAAGTCGGGTCCAGGAGCTCCTACGAGCAGTACTTC; cdr3_aa: CSVEVGSRSSYEQYF
v_call: TRBV29-1; clone_size: -; d_call: -; j_call: TRBJ1-2; cdr3_nt: TGCAGCGTTGAACTACAGGGATACTATGGCTACACCTTC; cdr3_aa: CSVELQGYYGYTF
v_call: TRBV7-9; clone_size: -; d_call: TRBD1; j_call: TRBJ2-5; cdr3_nt: TGTGCCAGCAGCGACCGGGACAGGGGGTCCCAAGAGACCCAGTACTTC; cdr3_aa: CASSDRDRGSQETQYF
v_call: TRBV27; clone_size: -; d_call: TRBD1; j_call: TRBJ2-3; cdr3_nt: TGTGCCAGCAGTTTTTCTGGACAGGGGGCAGATACGCAGTATTTT; cdr3_aa: CASSFSGQGADTQYF
v_call: TRBV3-1; clone_size: -; d_call: -; j_call: TRBJ2-3; cdr3_nt: TGTGCCAGCAGCCCCCTGGGGCCGACGGGGACAGATACGCAGTATTTT; cdr3_aa: CASSPLGPTGTDTQYF
v_call: TRBV30; clone_size: -; d_call: -; j_call: TRBJ1-1; cdr3_nt: TGTGCCTGGAGTGTATCCCAGGGAAGGGAAGTTTTCTTT; cdr3_aa: CAWSVSQGREVFF
v_call: TRBV7-9; clone_size: once; d_call: -; j_call: TRBJ2-7; cdr3_nt: TGTGCCAGCAGCTCTTATTTCGTGGGAGGTAGGGACGAGCAGTACTTC; cdr3_aa: CASSSYFVGGRDEQYF
v_call: TRBV21-1; clone_size: -; d_call: -; j_call: TRBJ2-7; cdr3_nt: TGTGCCAGCAGCAAAGAATTTCTCCACGGGGAGTTTTTTTCCGAGCAGTACTTC; cdr3_aa: CASSKEFLHGEFFSEQYF
v_call: TRBV6-5; clone_size: -; d_call: TRBD2; j_call: TRBJ2-3; cdr3_nt: TGTGCCAGCAGTTACTCCATCATAGAGGCGGGAGTTCAGGTGGATACGCAGTATTTT; cdr3_aa: CASSYSIIEAGVQVDTQYF
v_call: TRBV27; clone_size: -; d_call: TRBD2; j_call: TRBJ2-7; cdr3_nt: TGTGCCAGCAGTATACTGGCGGGAGGCCTCCGCTCCTACGAGCAGTACTTC; cdr3_aa: CASSILAGGLRSYEQYF
v_call: TRBV4-1; clone_size: once; d_call: TRBD2; j_call: TRBJ2-7; cdr3_nt: TGCGCCAGCAGCCAACGACCGGGACTAGATGCGTACGAGCAGTACTTC; cdr3_aa: CASSQRPGLDAYEQYF
v_call: TRBV5-1; clone_size: -; d_call: -; j_call: TRBJ1-2; cdr3_nt: TGCGCCAGCAGCTTGGACCAGGGACTTAGAGGCTACACCTTC; cdr3_aa: CASSLDQGLRGYTF
v_call: TRBV7-9; clone_size: -; d_call: TRBD1; j_call: TRBJ2-7; cdr3_nt: TGTGCCAGCAGCTTTTTAAGACAGGGGGCCTACGAGCAGTACTTC; cdr3_aa: CASSFLRQGAYEQYF
v_call: TRBV7-9; clone_size: -; d_call: TRBD2; j_call: TRBJ2-2; cdr3_nt: TGTGCCAGCAGCTCCGGACTAGCGGGAGCCGGGGAGCTGTTTTTT; cdr3_aa: CASSSGLAGAGELFF
v_call: TRBV30; clone_size: -; d_call: TRBD1; j_call: TRBJ2-1; cdr3_nt: TGTGCCTGGAGTTGGGGACAGGGTAATTGGCAGTTCTTC; cdr3_aa: CAWSWGQGNWQFF
v_call: TRBV18; clone_size: -; d_call: TRBD2; j_call: TRBJ2-5; cdr3_nt: TGTGCCAGCTCACCAGAGGAGCTAGCGGGAGTTTGGGAGACCCAGTACTTC; cdr3_aa: CASSPEELAGVWETQYF
v_call: TRBV12-3/TRBV12-4; clone_size: -; d_call: -; j_call: TRBJ1-4; cdr3_nt: TGTGCCAGCACCCCCAGCGGCAGTGAAAAACTGTTTTTT; cdr3_aa: CASTPSGSEKLFF
v_call: TRBV2; clone_size: -; d_call: TRBD1; j_call: TRBJ2-1; cdr3_nt: TGTGCCAGCAGTTATATACAGGGGGTCCGTAACAATGAGCAGTTCTTC; cdr3_aa: CASSYIQGVRNNEQFF
v_call: TRBV6-5; clone_size: -; d_call: -; j_call: TRBJ1-1; cdr3_nt: TGTGCCAGCAGTTATTACAAGACAGGCTACACTGAAGCTTTCTTT; cdr3_aa: CASSYYKTGYTEAFF
v_call: TRBV28; clone_size: -; d_call: -; j_call: TRBJ1-1; cdr3_nt: TGTGCCAGCGGTGAGTGGCAGTCTGAAGCTTTCTTT; cdr3_aa: CASGEWQSEAFF
v_call: TRBV12-3/TRBV12-4; clone_size: once; d_call: -; j_call: TRBJ1-1; cdr3_nt: TGTGCCAGCAGTTTAGCCGGGGCCGAGTTCCCAGCTTTCTTT; cdr3_aa: CASSLAGAEFPAFF
v_call: TRBV27; clone_size: -; d_call: -; j_call: TRBJ1-3; cdr3_nt: TGTGCCAGCAGTCCCGCCGAGGGCGCTGGAAACACCATATATTTT; cdr3_aa: CASSPAEGAGNTIYF
v_call: TRBV7-9; clone_size: -; d_call: -; j_call: TRBJ2-7; cdr3_nt: TGTGCCAGCAGCCAGTCACCCGAGGGCGAGCAGTACTTC; cdr3_aa: CASSQSPEGEQYF